Presented here are 31 T cell receptor beta chains from one specimen sequenced in a study of T cells after yellow fever vaccination. TCRdb ran MiXCR on the 5' RACE reads and lists one entry per CDR3 protein. The sample consists of just under 600,000 distinct CDR3 sequences, approximately 12% of them appearing once. The sample here was PBMCs, taken on the day of the yellow fever booster vaccination. Source of these receptors: a man in his thirties or forties who received the YFV17D yellow fever vaccine.

This clonotype was observed a handful of times. The chain combines TRBV6-2 or TRBV6-3 with TRBJ1-1; the match to TRBD1 covers 8 bases. CDR1 MNHEY and CDR2 SVGEGT come from the germline V gene. CDR3 length: 17 amino acids. Trimming at V came to 6 bases and at J to 0 bases, leaving 12 bases not matched to a gene. CDR3 coding DNA: TGTGCCAGCAGCCTAAGGGGAACAGGGGGAATGAACACTGAAGCTTTCTTT. This encodes CASSLRGTGGMNTEAFF.

This clonotype has just a few counts. The CDR3 sequence: CASKVGVNQPQHF. CDR3 in DNA: TGTGCCAGCAAGGTCGGAGTTAATCAGCCCCAGCATTTT. The chain uses TRBV28 and TRBJ1-5; D is undetermined. CDR1 is MDHEN and CDR2 is SYDVKM in the germline V gene. The CDR3 is made up of 13 amino acids. V was cut by 7 bases and J by 4 bases, with 11 bases left in between. Filled out from reference TRBV28 and TRBJ1-5, the complete variable domain reads DVKVTQSSRYLVKRTGEKVFLECVQDMDHENMFWYRQDPGLGLRLIYFSYDVKMKEKGDIPEGYSVSREKKERFSLILESASTNQTSMYLCASKVGVNQPQHFGDGTRLSIL.

The chain couples TRBV2 to TRBJ1-5, with D perhaps TRBD1 (5 bases). Trimming cost V 6 bases and J 2 bases, with 17 bases left between them. The CDR3 consists of 16 residues. From germline, CDR1 is SNHLY and CDR2 FYNNEI. The CDR3, as DNA: TGTGCCAGCAGCGGACATCCCCGGGCGGGCAATCAGCCCCAGCATTTT. It codes for CASSGHPRAGNQPQHF.

The chain uses TRBV12-3 or TRBV12-4 and TRBJ1-2; D not resolved. Deletions cut 6 bases from V and 7 bases from J, with 18 bases between. This CDR3 is 14 amino acids long. CDR3: CASSPQQLVSGYTF. For the CDR3, the DNA is TGTGCCAGCAGCCCCCAACAGCTCGTCTCTGGCTACACCTTC.

The gene calls are TRBV20-1 and TRBJ2-1; D remains ambiguous. Germline values: CDR1 DFQATT, CDR2 SNEGSKA (reference sequence). Trimming shortened V by 3 bases and J by 0 bases, and 6 bases separated the two germline ends. This CDR3 is built from 13 residues. The DNA for the CDR3 is TGCAGTGCTAGTTCCCTCTCCTACAATGAGCAGTTCTTC. Amino acid sequence: CSASSLSYNEQFF.

The chain carries TRBV4-2 and TRBJ2-4; D remains unclear. CDR3 length equals 14 residues. In germline, CDR1 is LGHNA, CDR2 YNFKEQ. V gave up 0 bases and J gave up 3 bases, with 6 bases separating them. The CDR3 loop is CASSQEGFKNIQYF. The CDR3 DNA is TGTGCCAGCAGCCAAGAAGGGTTCAAAAACATTCAGTACTTC.

CDR3 in amino acids: CASSIDSGANVLTF. The CDR3 DNA is TGCGCCAGCAGCATCGACTCTGGGGCCAACGTCCTGACTTTC. The rearrangement uses TRBV4-3 and TRBJ2-6; D ambiguous. There are 14 residues in the CDR3. Germline assignment: CDR1 LGHNA and CDR2 YSLEER. Trimming stripped 5 bases from V and 0 bases from J, with 5 bases between.

This clonotype was counted a few times. The J gene is TRBJ2-1, the V gene TRBV11-2; 8 nucleotides line up with TRBD2. V lost 2 bases to trimming and J lost 8 bases; unmatched junction nucleotides: 8. This CDR3 has 15 residues. Germline V gene sequence: CDR1 SGHAT, CDR2 FQNNGV. In DNA form, the CDR3 reads TGTGCCAGCAGCTTAAGGTTAGCGGGATCAGATGAGCAGTTCTTC. It translates to CASSLRLAGSDEQFF.

This clonotype was picked up a small number of times. The germline gene is not matched at one end of the junction; a read error may be the cause. This rearrangement joins TRBV7-9 to TRBJ2-1, with D possibly matching TRBD2 (6 bases). Germline CDR1 SEHNR, CDR2 FQNEAQ (reference sequence). This CDR3 is built from 12 residues. The CDR3 DNA follows: TGTGCCAGCAGCTTAGCGCCGGGACTCCCGACCTTC. Translated, it gives CASSLAPGLPTF.

This clonotype has a handful of counts. The chain is built from TRBV2 and TRBJ2-1, with D maybe TRBD2 (5 bases). CDR3 size: 13 residues. The germline V and J ends were trimmed by 8 bases and 4 bases, with 12 bases remaining between them. Germline CDR1 reads SNHLY; CDR2 reads FYNNEI. Here the CDR3 DNA reads TGTGCCAGCCCCGGGGTGGGATACAATGAGCAGTTCTTC. Amino acids: CASPGVGYNEQFF.

The chain links TRBV7-2 to TRBJ2-1; TRBD2 matches 11 bases. The J segment lost 12 bases and the V segment lost 2 bases, leaving 6 bases of the junction unmatched. In germline, CDR1 is SGHTA, CDR2 FQGNSA. The CDR3 is 14 residues long. The CDR3 sequence is CASSLLLAGVSQFF. Written as DNA, the CDR3 is TGTGCCAGCAGCTTACTACTAGCGGGAGTTTCGCAGTTCTTC.

The chain has TRBV6-2 or TRBV6-3 and TRBJ2-2; D is uncertain. CDR3 length equals 15 residues. V lost 6 bases to trimming and J lost 1 base, with 12 bases between them. CDR1 MNHEY and CDR2 SVGEGT come from the germline V gene. In DNA, the CDR3 is TGTGCCAGCAGCCCCCTCCCCGGGAACACCGGGGAGCTGTTTTTT. Amino acid sequence: CASSPLPGNTGELFF.

The rearrangement links TRBV12-5 to TRBJ2-7; 7 bases align to TRBD2. The V segment lost 2 bases and the J segment 3 bases; nucleotides outside the gene matches: 13. Germline assignment: CDR1 LGHNT and CDR2 FRNRAP. CDR3 length: 17 residues. CDR3 in amino acids: CASGLRREPYPVYEQYF. CDR3 nucleotides: TGTGCTAGTGGTTTGCGGCGGGAGCCCTACCCGGTCTACGAGCAGTACTTC.

This clonotype has more than one count but fewer than ten. The chain recombines TRBV9 with TRBJ2-1; TRBD2 aligns across 7 bases. The CDR3 runs 14 residues. The V gene's germline CDR1 is SGDLS and CDR2 YYNGEE. The ends lost 0 bases at V and 8 bases at J; junction bases unmatched: 5. The CDR3: CASSVAGRADEQFF. The CDR3 DNA follows: TGTGCCAGCAGCGTAGCAGGGAGGGCTGATGAGCAGTTCTTC.

This clonotype was observed a handful of times. This chain connects TRBV20-1 to TRBJ2-1; TRBD2 aligns across 14 bases. Looked up from germline, CDR1 is DFQATT and CDR2 is SNEGSKA (reference sequence). The V and J ends lost 6 bases and 2 bases, in that order; junction bases with no gene match: 15. The length of the CDR3 is 19 residues. The CDR3 region is CSAGGGTSGSGRTYNEQFF. CDR3 in DNA: TGCAGTGCGGGGGGAGGGACTAGCGGGAGCGGGCGGACCTACAATGAGCAGTTCTTC.

The chain combines TRBV7-2 with TRBJ2-7; D not resolved. Trimming removed 1 base at V and 3 bases at J, with 7 bases between. CDR1 is SGHTA, CDR2 FQGNSA, per germline. This CDR3 has 13 amino acids. The CDR3 DNA follows: TGTGCCAGCAGCTTAGTTAAGGGCTACGAGCAGTACTTC. It translates to CASSLVKGYEQYF.

This clonotype was seen only a few times. This CDR3 is CASSPSKVSGNPYEQYF. CDR3 DNA sequence: TGTGCCAGCAGTCCGTCGAAGGTTAGCGGGAACCCCTACGAGCAGTACTTC. The rearrangement joins TRBV28 to TRBJ2-7, with 8 nucleotides matching TRBD2. Germline-derived CDR1 and CDR2 are MDHEN and SYDVKM. Unmatched junction bases numbered 14, after V lost 5 bases and J lost 2 bases. The length of the CDR3 is 17 residues. Variable domain in full (rest from reference TRBV28 and TRBJ2-7): DVKVTQSSRYLVKRTGEKVFLECVQDMDHENMFWYRQDPGLGLRLIYFSYDVKMKEKGDIPEGYSVSREKKERFSLILESASTNQTSMYLCASSPSKVSGNPYEQYFGPGTRLTVT.

This clonotype was observed a few times. This chain uses TRBV12-3 or TRBV12-4 with TRBJ2-1, with D tentatively TRBD1 or TRBD2 (5 bases each). The ends were cut back, 5 bases at V and 15 bases at J, with 14 bases in the middle. CDR3 length: 11 amino acids. The CDR3 here is CASSRDVLRFF. The CDR3 DNA is TGTGCCAGCAGTAGGGACGTTCTGCGGTTCTTC.

This clonotype has ten or more counts. The genes are TRBV18 and TRBJ2-1; 9 bases are shared with TRBD1. Looked up from germline, CDR1 is KGHSH and CDR2 is LQKENI. The CDR3 is 15 residues long. The ends lost 5 bases at V and 6 bases at J; junction bases unmatched: 8. CDR3 bases: TGTGCCAGCTCATCGGGACAGGGAGCAAGCAATGAGCAGTTCTTC. Protein sequence: CASSSGQGASNEQFF. Based on the CDR3 plus reference TRBV18 and TRBJ2-1, the full variable domain is NAGVMQNPRHLVRRRGQEARLRCSPMKGHSHVYWYRQLPEEGLKFMVYLQKENIIDESGMPKERFSAEFPKEGPSILRIQQVVRGDSAAYFCASSSGQGASNEQFFGPGTRLTVL.

The V gene is TRBV20-1, the J gene TRBJ2-1; 12 positions match TRBD2. Germline V lookup: CDR1 DFQATT, CDR2 SNEGSKA (reference sequence). The V gene end was trimmed by 3 bases and the J gene end by 4 bases; junction bases not matched to a gene: 10. CDR3 length equals 17 residues. CDR3 sequence reads: CSASPTSGRRWYNEQFF. The CDR3 DNA reads as TGCAGTGCTAGTCCGACTAGCGGGAGACGATGGTACAATGAGCAGTTCTTC.

This clonotype was seen a handful of times. V is TRBV9 and J is TRBJ1-3, with a weak D call TRBD1 (5 bases). CDR1 SGDLS and CDR2 YYNGEE come from the germline V gene. The CDR3 spans 12 residues. The V end lost 0 bases, the J end lost 10 bases, and 8 bases lay between the germline ends. The CDR3, as DNA: TGTGCCAGCAGCGTAGCCCCAGGGACCATATATTTT. Encoded protein: CASSVAPGTIYF.

This rearrangement joins TRBV4-2 to TRBJ2-5; D possibly corresponds to TRBD2 (6 bases). The CDR3 consists of 14 residues. The V end was cut by 1 base, the J end by 2 bases, with 8 bases between. CDR1 and CDR2 from the germline V gene are LGHNA and YNFKEQ. The CDR3 loop is CASSQVGGQETQYF. The CDR3 DNA sequence: TGTGCCAGCAGCCAAGTTGGGGGGCAAGAGACCCAGTACTTC.

This clonotype was found a few times. This rearrangement joins TRBV20-1 to TRBJ1-1; D gene unclear. Trimming left V 5 bases short and J 5 bases short, with 12 bases between. The germline CDR1 and CDR2 sequences are DFQATT and SNEGSKA (reference sequence). The CDR3 runs 12 residues. CDR3 nucleotides: TGCAGTGCTCTCTCTTCGGGGACTGAAGCTTTCTTT. Amino acids: CSALSSGTEAFF.

This clonotype was seen only a few times. The rearrangement joins TRBV15 to TRBJ2-1, with a possible D match to TRBD2 (6 bases). V was clipped by 0 bases and J by 7 bases, with 13 bases between them. Germline CDR1 LNHNV, CDR2 YYDKDF (reference sequence). This CDR3 spans 15 amino acids. The CDR3 loop is CATSRDREEWNEQFF. The CDR3 DNA reads as TGTGCCACCAGCAGAGATAGGGAGGAATGGAATGAGCAGTTCTTC. The full variable domain, completed using reference TRBV15 and TRBJ2-1, is DAMVIQNPRYQVTQFGKPVTLSCSQTLNHNVMYWYQQKSSQAPKLLFHYYDKDFNNEADTPDNFQSRRPNTSFCFLDIRSPGLGDTAMYLCATSRDREEWNEQFFGPGTRLTVL.

This clonotype was counted between two and nine times. The CDR3: CATSRDRVAANGYTF. DNA for the CDR3: TGTGCCACCAGCAGAGACCGGGTTGCCGCGAATGGCTACACCTTC. J is TRBJ1-2 and V is TRBV15, with D hard to call. This CDR3 is 15 amino acids long. In germline, CDR1 is LNHNV, CDR2 YYDKDF (reference sequence). Trimming cost V 0 bases and J 6 bases, with 14 bases left between them.

This chain uses TRBV20-1 with TRBJ2-5, with 14 bases matching TRBD2. The J segment lost 0 bases and the V segment lost 5 bases, leaving 5 bases of the junction unmatched. The CDR3 spans 16 residues. Germline V gene data show CDR1 as DFQATT and CDR2 as SNEGSKA (reference sequence). Written as DNA, the CDR3 is TGCAGTGCTGGACTAGCGGGAGGCCGGTACCAAGAGACCCAGTACTTC. It encodes CSAGLAGGRYQETQYF.

This clonotype has just a few counts. This chain joins TRBV7-3 and TRBJ2-1, with TRBD1 matching over 11 bases. V was pared by 2 bases and J by 5 bases, with 8 bases of the junction left unmatched. This CDR3 has 17 amino acids. Per the germline V gene, CDR1 is SGHTA and CDR2 is FQGTGA. CDR3 sequence reads: CASSLYAGTGGNNEQFF. The CDR3 DNA sequence: TGTGCCAGCAGCTTATATGCCGGGACAGGGGGAAACAATGAGCAGTTCTTC.

The sample holds a few counts of this clonotype. The chain recombines TRBV7-2 with TRBJ2-7, with D unresolved. Looked up from germline, CDR1 is SGHTA and CDR2 is FQGNSA. The CDR3 covers 13 residues. V lost 1 base to trimming and J lost 5 bases, with 9 bases between them. CDR3 sequence: CASSLGLVNEQYF. DNA for the CDR3: TGTGCCAGCAGCTTAGGCCTAGTGAACGAGCAGTACTTC.

The sample holds a few counts of this clonotype. This chain links TRBV10-3 with TRBJ2-7; D ambiguous. Deletions cut 0 bases from V and 3 bases from J, with 12 bases between. Germline values: CDR1 ENHRY, CDR2 SYGVKD. The CDR3 is 15 residues long. The CDR3 sequence is CAISESVSSLYEQYF. For the CDR3, the DNA is TGTGCCATCAGTGAGTCGGTTTCAAGCCTCTACGAGCAGTACTTC.

This CDR3 is CASRKDLAGRGTDTQYF. The CDR3 coding sequence is TGTGCCAGCAGAAAAGACTTAGCAGGGCGTGGCACAGATACGCAGTATTTT. V usage is TRBV12-3 or TRBV12-4 and J usage is TRBJ2-3; a weak D match, TRBD1 (5 bases). V lost 6 bases and J lost 1, with 20 bases in between. This CDR3 is built from 17 residues.

The gene calls are TRBV5-1 and TRBJ2-2, with 7 bases fitting TRBD1. The junction had 11 bases not matched to a gene; V was cut back by 4 bases and J by 2 bases. The CDR3 loop spans 17 amino acids. CDR1 SGHRS and CDR2 YFSETQ come from the germline V gene. CDR3 loop: CASSTPPQGKNTGELFF. The CDR3 nucleotides are TGCGCCAGCAGCACCCCACCACAGGGGAAAAACACCGGGGAGCTGTTTTTT. Together with reference TRBV5-1 and TRBJ2-2, the CDR3 gives the full variable domain: KAGVTQTPRYLIKTRGQQVTLSCSPISGHRSVSWYQQTPGQGLQFLFEYFSETQRNKGNFPGRFSGRQFSNSRSEMNVSTLELGDSALYLCASSTPPQGKNTGELFFGEGSRLTVL.